This T cell receptor beta chain was identified in a study of tumor and adjacent non-tumor tissue in lung cancer. There are 13 residues in the CDR3. In germline, CDR1 is MNHNS, CDR2 SASEGT. As for this clonotype: Lacking the conserved final phenylalanine or tryptophan, this CDR3 likely reflects a read error.

The template was RNA from unsorted bulk tissue. More than 3 cm separated this lung sample from the edge of the tumor. The library came from three nested PCR rounds adapted from ARM-PCR protocols. TCRdb used MiXCR to reprocess the multiplex PCR reads, holding one entry per CDR3 protein. The profile shows approximately 82,000 distinct CDR3 sequences, over 65% of them singletons. This sequence originates from a man in his sixties or seventies with non-small cell lung cancer. Sequencing used distant non-tumor lung tissue. This chain connects TRBV6-1 to TRBJ2-7; 8 nucleotides align to TRBD1. The CDR3 sequence: CTSIGTGLYKQYL. As DNA, the CDR3 is TGTACCAGCATAGGGACAGGTCTGTACAAGCAGTACTTG.